What follows describes a single T cell receptor (beta chain). The data are from a study of shared clonotypes between healthy human individuals. The assay was immunoSEQ multiplex PCR, and TCRdb's table has in-frame clones only and misses some. The table lists under 550,000 clones, 90% to 96% of them singletons. V was pared by 5 bases and J by 2 bases, with 25 bases between. In germline, CDR1 is MDHEN, CDR2 SYDVKM. The CDR3 has 19 amino acids. This receptor was obtained from a woman aged 25 to 39 in good health. This chain uses TRBV28 with TRBJ1-5; D is ambiguous. The sample comprised naive CD4+ T cells sorted from blood. As to subset: CD45RA+ positively selected. CDR3 DNA: TGTGCCAGCAGTCTAGACTTGCCCCTAGGACCTTTTGGCAATCAGCCCCAGCATTTT. The encoded protein is CASSLDLPLGPFGNQPQHF.